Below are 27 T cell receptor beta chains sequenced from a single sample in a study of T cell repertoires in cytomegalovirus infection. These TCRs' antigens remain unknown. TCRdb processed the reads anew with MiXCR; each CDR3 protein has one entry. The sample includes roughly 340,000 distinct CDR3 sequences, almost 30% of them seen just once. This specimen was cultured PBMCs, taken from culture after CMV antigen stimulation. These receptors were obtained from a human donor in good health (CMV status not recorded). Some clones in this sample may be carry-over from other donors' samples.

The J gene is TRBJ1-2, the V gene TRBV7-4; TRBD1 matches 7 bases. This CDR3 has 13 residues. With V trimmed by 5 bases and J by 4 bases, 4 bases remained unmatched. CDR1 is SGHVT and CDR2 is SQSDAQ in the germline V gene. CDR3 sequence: CASSARQGYGYTF. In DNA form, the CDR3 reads TGTGCCAGCAGCGCCAGACAGGGCTATGGCTACACCTTC.

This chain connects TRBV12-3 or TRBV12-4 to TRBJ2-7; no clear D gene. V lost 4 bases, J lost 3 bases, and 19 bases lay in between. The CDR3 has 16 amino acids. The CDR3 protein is CASSSNDGSGLYEQYF. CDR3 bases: TGTGCCAGCAGTTCCAATGACGGCTCGGGCCTCTACGAGCAGTACTTC.

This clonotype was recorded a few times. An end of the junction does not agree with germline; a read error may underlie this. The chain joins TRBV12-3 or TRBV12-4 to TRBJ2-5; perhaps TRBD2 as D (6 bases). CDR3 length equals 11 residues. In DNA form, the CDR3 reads TGTGCCAGCAGCCAGGGACTTTTGGGGGACTTC. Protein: CASSQGLLGDF.

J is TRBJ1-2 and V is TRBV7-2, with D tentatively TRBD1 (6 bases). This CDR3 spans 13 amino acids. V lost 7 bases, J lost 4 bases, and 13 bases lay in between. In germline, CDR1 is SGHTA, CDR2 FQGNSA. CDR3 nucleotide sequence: TGTGCCAGCACCCGACAGGACAGCTATGGCTACACCTTC. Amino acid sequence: CASTRQDSYGYTF.

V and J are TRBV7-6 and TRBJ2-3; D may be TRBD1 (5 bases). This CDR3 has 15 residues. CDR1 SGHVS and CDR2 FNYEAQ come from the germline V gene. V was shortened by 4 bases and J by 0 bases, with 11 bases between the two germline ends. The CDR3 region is CASSSRKGSTDTQYF. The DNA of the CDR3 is TGTGCCAGCAGCTCAAGAAAGGGGAGCACAGATACGCAGTATTTT.

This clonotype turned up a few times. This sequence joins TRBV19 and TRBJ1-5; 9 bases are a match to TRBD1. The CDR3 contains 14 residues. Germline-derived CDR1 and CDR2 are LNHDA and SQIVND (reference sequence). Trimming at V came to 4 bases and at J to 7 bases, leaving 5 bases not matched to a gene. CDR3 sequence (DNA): TGTGCCAGTAGTAAAGGGACAGGGCGCCAGCCCCAGCATTTT. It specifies CASSKGTGRQPQHF.

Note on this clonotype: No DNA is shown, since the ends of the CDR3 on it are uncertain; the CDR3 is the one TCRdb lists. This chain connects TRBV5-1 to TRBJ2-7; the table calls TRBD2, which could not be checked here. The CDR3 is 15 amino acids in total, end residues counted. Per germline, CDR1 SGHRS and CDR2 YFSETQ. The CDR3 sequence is CASSFGPGEEYEQYF.

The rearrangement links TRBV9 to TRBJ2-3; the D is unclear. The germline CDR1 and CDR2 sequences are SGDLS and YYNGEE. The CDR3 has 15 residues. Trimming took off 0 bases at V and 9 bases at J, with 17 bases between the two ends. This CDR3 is CASSVGTSYGATQYF. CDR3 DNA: TGTGCCAGCAGCGTAGGGACCTCCTATGGCGCCACGCAGTATTTT.

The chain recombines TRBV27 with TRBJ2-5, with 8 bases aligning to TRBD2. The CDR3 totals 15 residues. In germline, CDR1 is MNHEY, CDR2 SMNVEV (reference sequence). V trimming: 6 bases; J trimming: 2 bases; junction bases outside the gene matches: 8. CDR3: CASRPFGGGQETQYF. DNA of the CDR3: TGTGCCAGCAGACCCTTCGGGGGGGGGCAAGAGACCCAGTACTTC.

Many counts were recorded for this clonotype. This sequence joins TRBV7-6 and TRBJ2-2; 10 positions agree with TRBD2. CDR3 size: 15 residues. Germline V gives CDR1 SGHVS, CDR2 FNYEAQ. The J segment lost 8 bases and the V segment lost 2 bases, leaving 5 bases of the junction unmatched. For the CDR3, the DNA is TGTGCCAGCAGCTTAACGGCTAGCGGGGGTGGGGAGCTGTTTTTT. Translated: CASSLTASGGGELFF.

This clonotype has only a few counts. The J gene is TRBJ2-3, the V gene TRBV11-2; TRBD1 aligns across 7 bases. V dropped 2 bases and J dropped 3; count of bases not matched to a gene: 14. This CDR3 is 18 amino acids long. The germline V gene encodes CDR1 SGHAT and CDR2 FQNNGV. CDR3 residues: CASSLLRDSQHGTDTQYF. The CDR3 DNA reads TGTGCCAGCAGCTTATTAAGGGACAGCCAGCATGGGACAGATACGCAGTATTTT.

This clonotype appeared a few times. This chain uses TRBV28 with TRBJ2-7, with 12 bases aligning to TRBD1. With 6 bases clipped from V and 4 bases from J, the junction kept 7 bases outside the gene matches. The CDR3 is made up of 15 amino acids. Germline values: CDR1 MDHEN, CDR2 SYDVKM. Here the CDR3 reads CASSRVGQGAYEQYF. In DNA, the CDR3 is TGTGCCAGCAGCCGCGTGGGACAGGGGGCTTACGAGCAGTACTTC. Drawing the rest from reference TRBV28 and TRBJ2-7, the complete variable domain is DVKVTQSSRYLVKRTGEKVFLECVQDMDHENMFWYRQDPGLGLRLIYFSYDVKMKEKGDIPEGYSVSREKKERFSLILESASTNQTSMYLCASSRVGQGAYEQYFGPGTRLTVT.

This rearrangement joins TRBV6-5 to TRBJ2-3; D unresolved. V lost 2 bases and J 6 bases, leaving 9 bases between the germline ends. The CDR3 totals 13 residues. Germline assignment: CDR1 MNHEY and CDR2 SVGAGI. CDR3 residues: CASSYRTGDTQYF. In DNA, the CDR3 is TGTGCCAGCAGTTACAGGACGGGTGATACGCAGTATTTT.

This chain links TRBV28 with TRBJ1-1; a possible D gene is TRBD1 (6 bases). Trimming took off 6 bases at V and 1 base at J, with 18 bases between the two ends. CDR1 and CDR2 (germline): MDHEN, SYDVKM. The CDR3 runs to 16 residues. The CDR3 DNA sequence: TGTGCCAGCAGGAAGGGGGTCTCACGAACGAACACTGAAGCTTTCTTT. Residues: CASRKGVSRTNTEAFF.

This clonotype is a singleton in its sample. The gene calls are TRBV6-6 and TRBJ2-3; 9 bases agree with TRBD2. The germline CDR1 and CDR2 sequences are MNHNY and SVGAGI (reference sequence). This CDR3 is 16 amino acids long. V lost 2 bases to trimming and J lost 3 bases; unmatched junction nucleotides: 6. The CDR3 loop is CASSYQAGGGTDTQYF. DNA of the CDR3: TGTGCCAGCAGTTACCAAGCGGGGGGCGGAACAGATACGCAGTATTTT.

The CDR3, as DNA: TGCGCCAGCAGCCGCATTAGGCGTGGACGCTCTGGAAACACCATATATTTT. This gives the protein CASSRIRRGRSGNTIYF. The chain has TRBV4-1 and TRBJ1-3; D is uncertain. Germline loops: CDR1 MGHRA, CDR2 YSYEKL. Trimming removed 4 bases at V and 0 bases at J, with 16 bases between. This CDR3 contains 17 residues.

In DNA, the CDR3 is TGTGCCAGCAGCTTAGAGGGAGAAGAGACCCAGTACTTC. It specifies CASSLEGEETQYF. The chain links TRBV11-1 to TRBJ2-5; tentative D call: TRBD2 (5 bases). CDR3 length equals 13 residues. Trimming took off 1 base at V and 3 bases at J, with 6 bases between the two ends. Germline loops: CDR1 SGHAT, CDR2 FQDESV (reference sequence).

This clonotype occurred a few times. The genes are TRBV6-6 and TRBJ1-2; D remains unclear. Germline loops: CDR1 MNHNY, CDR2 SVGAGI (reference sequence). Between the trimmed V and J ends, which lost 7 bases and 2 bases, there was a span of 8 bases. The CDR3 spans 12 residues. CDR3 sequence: CASTGGNYGYTF. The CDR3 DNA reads TGTGCCAGCACTGGCGGAAACTATGGCTACACCTTC.

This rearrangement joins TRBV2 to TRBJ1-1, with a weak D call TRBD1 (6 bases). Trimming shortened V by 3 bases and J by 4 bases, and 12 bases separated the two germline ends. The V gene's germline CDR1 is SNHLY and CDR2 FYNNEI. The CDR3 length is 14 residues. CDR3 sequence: CASSDGGRSTEAFF. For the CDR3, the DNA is TGTGCCAGCAGTGACGGGGGGCGAAGCACTGAAGCTTTCTTT.

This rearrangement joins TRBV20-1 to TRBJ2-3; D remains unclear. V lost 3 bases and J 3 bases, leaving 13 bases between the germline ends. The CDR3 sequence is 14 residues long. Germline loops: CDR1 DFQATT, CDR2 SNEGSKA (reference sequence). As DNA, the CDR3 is TGCAGTGCTAGGAGGCTCCAAGGTACAGATACGCAGTATTTT. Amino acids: CSARRLQGTDTQYF.

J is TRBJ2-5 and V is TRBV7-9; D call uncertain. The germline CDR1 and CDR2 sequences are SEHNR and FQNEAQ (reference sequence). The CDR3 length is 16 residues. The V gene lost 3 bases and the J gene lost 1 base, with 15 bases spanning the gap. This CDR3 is CASSFSLTLTQETQYF. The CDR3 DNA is TGTGCCAGCAGCTTTTCGCTAACCCTCACCCAAGAGACCCAGTACTTC. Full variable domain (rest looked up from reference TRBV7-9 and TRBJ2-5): DTGVSQNPRHKITKRGQNVTFRCDPISEHNRLYWYRQTLGQGPEFLTYFQNEAQLEKSRLLSDRFSAERPKGSFSTLEIQRTEQGDSAMYLCASSFSLTLTQETQYFGPGTRLLVL.

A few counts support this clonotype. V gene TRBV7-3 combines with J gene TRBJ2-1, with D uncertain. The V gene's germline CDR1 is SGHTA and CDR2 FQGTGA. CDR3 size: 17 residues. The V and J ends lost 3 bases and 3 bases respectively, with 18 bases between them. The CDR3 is CASSFLAPHSNYNEQFF. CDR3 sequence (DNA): TGTGCCAGCAGCTTTTTAGCTCCGCACTCGAACTACAATGAGCAGTTCTTC.

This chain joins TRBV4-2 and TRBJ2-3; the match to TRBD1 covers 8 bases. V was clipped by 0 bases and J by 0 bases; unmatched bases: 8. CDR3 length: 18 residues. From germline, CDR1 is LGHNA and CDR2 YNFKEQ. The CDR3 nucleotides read TGTGCCAGCAGCCAAGAGAGGGGGACAGGTCAAAGCACAGATACGCAGTATTTT. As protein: CASSQERGTGQSTDTQYF.

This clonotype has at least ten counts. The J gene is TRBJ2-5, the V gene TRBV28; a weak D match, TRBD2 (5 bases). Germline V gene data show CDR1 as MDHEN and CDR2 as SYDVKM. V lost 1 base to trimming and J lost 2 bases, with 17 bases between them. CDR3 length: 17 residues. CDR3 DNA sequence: TGTGCCAGCAGTTTATCCCTAGCTGGCAGGCTGCAAGAGACCCAGTACTTC. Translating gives CASSLSLAGRLQETQYF.

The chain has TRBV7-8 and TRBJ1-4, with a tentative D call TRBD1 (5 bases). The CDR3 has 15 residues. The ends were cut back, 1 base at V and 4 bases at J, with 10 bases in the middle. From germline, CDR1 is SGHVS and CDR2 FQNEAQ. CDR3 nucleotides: TGTGCCAGCAGCTTAGTCACAGGAATTAATGAAAAACTGTTTTTT. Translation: CASSLVTGINEKLFF.

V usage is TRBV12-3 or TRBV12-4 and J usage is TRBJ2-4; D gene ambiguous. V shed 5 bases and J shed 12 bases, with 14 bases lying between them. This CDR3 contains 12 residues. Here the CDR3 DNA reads TGTGCCAGCAGTCCGCGTGCAGTCCCTCAGTACTTC. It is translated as CASSPRAVPQYF.

CDR3 coding DNA: TGTGCCAGTAGTATTAGACTAGCGGGAGAAGAGGATACGCAGTATTTT. This translates into CASSIRLAGEEDTQYF. The chain couples TRBV19 to TRBJ2-3; 12 bases are a match to TRBD2. The CDR3 has 16 residues. V gave up 3 bases and J gave up 6 bases; unmatched junction bases: 7. Germline V gives CDR1 LNHDA, CDR2 SQIVND (reference sequence).